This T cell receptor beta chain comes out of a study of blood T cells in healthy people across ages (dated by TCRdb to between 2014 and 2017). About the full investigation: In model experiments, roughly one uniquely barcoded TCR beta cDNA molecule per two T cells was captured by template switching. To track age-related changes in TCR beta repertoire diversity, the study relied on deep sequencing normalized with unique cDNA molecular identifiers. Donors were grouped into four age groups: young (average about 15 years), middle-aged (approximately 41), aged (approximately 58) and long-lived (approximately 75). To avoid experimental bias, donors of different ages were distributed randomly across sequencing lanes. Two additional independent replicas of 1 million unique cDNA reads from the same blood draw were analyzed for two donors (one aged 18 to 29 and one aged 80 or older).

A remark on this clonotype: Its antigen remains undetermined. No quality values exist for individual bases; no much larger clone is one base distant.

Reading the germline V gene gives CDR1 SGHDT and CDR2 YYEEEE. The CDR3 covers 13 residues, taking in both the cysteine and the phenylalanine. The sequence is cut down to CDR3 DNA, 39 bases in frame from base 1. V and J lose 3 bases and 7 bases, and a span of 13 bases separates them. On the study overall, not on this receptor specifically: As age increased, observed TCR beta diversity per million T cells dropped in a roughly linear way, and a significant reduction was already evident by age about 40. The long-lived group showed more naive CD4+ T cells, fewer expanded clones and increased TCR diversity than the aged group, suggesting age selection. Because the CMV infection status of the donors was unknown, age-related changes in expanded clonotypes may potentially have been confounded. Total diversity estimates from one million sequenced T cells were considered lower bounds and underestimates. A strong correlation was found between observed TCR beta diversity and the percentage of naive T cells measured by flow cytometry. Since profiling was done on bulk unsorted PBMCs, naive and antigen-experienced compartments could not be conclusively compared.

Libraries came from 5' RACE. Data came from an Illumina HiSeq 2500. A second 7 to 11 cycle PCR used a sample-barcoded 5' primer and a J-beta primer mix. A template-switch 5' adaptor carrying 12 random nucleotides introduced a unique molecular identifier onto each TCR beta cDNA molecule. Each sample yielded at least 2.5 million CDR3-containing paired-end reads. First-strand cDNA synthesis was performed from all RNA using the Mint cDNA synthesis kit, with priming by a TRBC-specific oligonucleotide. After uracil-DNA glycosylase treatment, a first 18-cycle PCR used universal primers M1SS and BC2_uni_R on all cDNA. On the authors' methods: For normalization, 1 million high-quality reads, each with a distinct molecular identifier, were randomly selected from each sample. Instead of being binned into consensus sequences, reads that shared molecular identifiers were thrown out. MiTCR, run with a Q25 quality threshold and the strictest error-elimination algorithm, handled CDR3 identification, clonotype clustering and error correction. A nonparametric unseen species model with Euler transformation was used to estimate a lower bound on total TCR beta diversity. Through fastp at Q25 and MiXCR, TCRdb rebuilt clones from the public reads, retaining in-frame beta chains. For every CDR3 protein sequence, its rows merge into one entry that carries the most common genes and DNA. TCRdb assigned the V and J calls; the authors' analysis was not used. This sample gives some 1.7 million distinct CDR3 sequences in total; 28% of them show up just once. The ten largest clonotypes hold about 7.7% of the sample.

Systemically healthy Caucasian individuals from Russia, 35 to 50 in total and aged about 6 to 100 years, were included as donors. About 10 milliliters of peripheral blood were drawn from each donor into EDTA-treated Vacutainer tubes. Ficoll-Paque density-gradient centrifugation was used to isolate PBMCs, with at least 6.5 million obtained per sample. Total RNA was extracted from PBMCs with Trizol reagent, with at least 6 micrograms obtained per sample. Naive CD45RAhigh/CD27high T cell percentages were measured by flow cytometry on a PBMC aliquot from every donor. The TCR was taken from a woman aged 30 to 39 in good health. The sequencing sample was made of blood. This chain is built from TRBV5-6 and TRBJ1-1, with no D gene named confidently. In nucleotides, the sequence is TGTGCCAGCAGCTCGGCTGTTGGGGTTGAAGCTTTCTTT. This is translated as CASSSAVGVEAFF.